This TCR beta chain was sequenced in a study of CD8 T cells in Susac syndrome. The T cells that were sequenced for TCR beta were CD8+ and CD4+ cells from blood. Controls were healthy donors chosen to match patients in age and sex. It was negative isolation that provided the CD8+ and CD4+ T cells, whereas TEMRA cells were enriched by FACS. Reverse transcription used about 0.5 to 1 ug RNA and random hexamers. By means of immunoSEQ multiplex PCR, TCR beta CDR3 spanning 54 Vbeta and 13 Jbeta underwent amplification. Each CDR3 protein gets one entry after TCRdb re-called the immunoSEQ multiplex PCR reads with MiXCR. This table has approximately 170,000 distinct CDR3 sequences, over 85% appearing once. This clonotype has a single count. The specimen was CD4+ T cells from PBMCs. This receptor was obtained from a human donor in good health.

CDR3 coding DNA: TGTGCCAGTAGGAACCTAGCGGGGGGGGATACGCAGTATTTT. Translated: CASRNLAGGDTQYF. The chain couples TRBV19 to TRBJ2-3; TRBD2 agrees at 12 bases. The germline V gene has CDR1 LNHDA and CDR2 SQIVND (reference sequence). Trimming cost V 6 bases and J 6 bases; bases outside gene matches: 4. CDR3 length: 14 residues.